This entry lists 17 T cell receptor beta chains sequenced from one sample in a study of control samples from healthy donors and cancer patients. TCRdb's copy holds only in-frame clones and misses some; the assay was immunoSEQ multiplex PCR. The table has more than 85,000 clones, around 89% seen once. Input material: blood. The receptors were sampled from a woman in her forties or fifties in good health.

CDR3 loop: CASSPQGGPYEQYF. The CDR3, as DNA: TGTGCCAGCTCACCACAAGGGGGCCCCTACGAGCAGTACTTC. The rearrangement joins TRBV18 to TRBJ2-7; 7 nucleotides align to TRBD1. The CDR3 loop spans 14 amino acids. CDR1 is KGHSH, CDR2 LQKENI, per germline. The trim removed 1 base at V and 2 bases at J, leaving 2 bases unmatched.

V and J are TRBV29-1 and TRBJ1-2; D gene uncertain. Trimming cost V 6 bases and J 4 bases, with 15 bases left between them. The length of the CDR3 is 13 residues. From germline, CDR1 is SQVTM and CDR2 ANQGSEA. The CDR3 spells CSVRPRLGYGYTF. The DNA of the CDR3 is TGCAGCGTCAGACCTCGCCTGGGCTATGGCTACACCTTC.

DNA of the CDR3: TGTGCCATCAGTGGCCTGGACAGGGGAACGCCACCCCTCCACTTT. This translates into CAISGLDRGTPPLHF. The chain is built from TRBV10-3 and TRBJ1-6; 9 nucleotides line up with TRBD1. V shed 4 bases, J shed 11 bases, and the junction held 9 bases outside the gene matches. There are 15 residues in the CDR3. CDR1 is ENHRY and CDR2 is SYGVKD in the germline V gene.

The V call is TRBV6-5, the J call TRBJ1-5; tentative D call: TRBD1 (5 bases). The CDR3 consists of 15 residues. The V end was cut by 4 bases, the J end by 6 bases, with 16 bases between. Germline values: CDR1 MNHEY, CDR2 SVGAGI. DNA of the CDR3: TGTGCCAGCAGTTCGCTAAGCCGGGGACGTCAGCCCCAGCATTTT. Its translation is CASSSLSRGRQPQHF.

The J gene is TRBJ2-7, the V gene TRBV7-6, with unresolved D. V was shortened by 5 bases and J by 6 bases, with 11 bases between the two germline ends. This CDR3 comprises 12 residues. Germline V gene lookup returns CDR1 SGHVS and CDR2 FNYEAQ. The CDR3 here is CASSPHVGEQYV. CDR3 nucleotide sequence: TGTGCCAGCAGCCCACACGTGGGCGAGCAGTACGTC.

The CDR3 is CASSLGYRARSTEAFF. CDR3 nucleotide sequence: TGTGCCAGCAGCTTGGGGTACAGGGCCAGGAGCACTGAAGCTTTCTTT. V is TRBV5-8 and J is TRBJ1-1, with D possibly being TRBD1 (6 bases). The CDR3 runs 16 residues. Trimming pared 0 bases from V and 4 bases from J, leaving 16 bases between. CDR1 is SGHTS and CDR2 is YDEGEE in the germline V gene.

The V and J genes are TRBV5-4 and TRBJ1-3, with D maybe TRBD1 (6 bases). Trimming cost V 0 bases and J 0 bases, with 10 bases left between them. The CDR3 loop spans 16 amino acids. Per germline, CDR1 SGHNT and CDR2 YYREEE (reference sequence). The CDR3 reads CASSLVGQTSGNTIYF. CDR3 nucleotide sequence: TGTGCCAGCAGCTTGGTGGGACAAACCTCTGGAAACACCATATATTTT.

The rearrangement joins TRBV7-8 to TRBJ2-1, with 12 positions matching TRBD2. The CDR3 extends over 15 amino acids. Germline trimming cut 2 bases from V and 9 bases from J; bases unmatched to any gene: 5. Germline-derived CDR1 and CDR2 are SGHVS and FQNEAQ. The CDR3 loop reads CASSLRLAGEVEQFF. CDR3 in DNA: TGTGCCAGCAGCTTACGACTAGCGGGAGAGGTTGAGCAGTTCTTC.

This clone was found a few times. The chain is built from TRBV12-5 and TRBJ1-6, with D maybe TRBD1 (6 bases). V lost 2 bases and J 6 bases, leaving 14 bases between the germline ends. This CDR3 spans 16 amino acids. Germline V gene data show CDR1 as LGHNT and CDR2 as FRNRAP. The CDR3 bases are TGTGCTAGTGGTTTGAGGGCCGGACAGTTTAATTCACCCCTCCACTTT. It encodes CASGLRAGQFNSPLHF.

The chain is built from TRBV2 and TRBJ1-2, with D maybe TRBD1 (5 bases). Trimming cost V 6 bases and J 8 bases, with 16 bases left between them. The CDR3 contains 13 residues. Germline V gene lookup returns CDR1 SNHLY and CDR2 FYNNEI. The CDR3 region has the DNA TGTGCCAGCAGGACGGGGGACTTTGGAGGCTACACCTTC. Translated: CASRTGDFGGYTF.

V is TRBV21-1 and J is TRBJ2-2; the table gives TRBD1 as D, unverified against the DNA. TRBV21-1 is noted as a pseudogene. CDR3 length: 17 residues. The CDR3 DNA follows: TGTGCCAGCAGCACCCAACAGGGGCTCATTTCCACCGGGGAGCTGTTTTTT. Amino acid sequence: CASSTQQGLISTGELFF.

The V gene is TRBV29-1, the J gene TRBJ1-1; no clear D gene. Trimming cost V 6 bases and J 0 bases, with 11 bases left between them. Germline CDR1 and CDR2: SQVTM and ANQGSEA. The length of the CDR3 is 13 residues. The CDR3 loop reads CSVNKELNTEAFF. In DNA, the CDR3 is TGCAGCGTGAACAAAGAGTTGAACACTGAAGCTTTCTTT.

This clone was recorded a few times. The V gene is TRBV20-1, the J gene TRBJ2-7; D is ambiguous. Germline V gene sequence: CDR1 DFQATT, CDR2 SNEGSKA (reference sequence). V gave up 0 bases and J gave up 4 bases, with 1 base separating them. The CDR3 runs to 10 residues. The CDR3 region has the DNA TGCAGTGCTAGAGAATACGAGCAGTACGTC. Translated: CSAREYEQYV.

Written as DNA, the CDR3 is TGTGCCAGCAGCGGGACTAGCTCCTACGAGCAGTACTTC. It specifies CASSGTSSYEQYF. This chain uses TRBV7-9 with TRBJ2-7; 8 bases are shared with TRBD2. V trimming: 5 bases; J trimming: 0 bases; junction bases outside the gene matches: 0. Germline values: CDR1 SEHNR, CDR2 FQNEAQ (reference sequence). The length of the CDR3 is 13 residues.

This clone was recorded only once. The chain couples TRBV29-1 to TRBJ2-2, with D hard to call. The CDR3 has 11 amino acids. The V gene's germline CDR1 is SQVTM and CDR2 ANQGSEA. V was trimmed by 8 bases and J by 6 bases, leaving 10 bases between them. As DNA, the CDR3 is TGCAGCCTTCAGTTCTCCGGGGAGCTGTTTTTT. Translation: CSLQFSGELFF.

The chain carries TRBV7-3 and TRBJ1-3; 8 nucleotides line up with TRBD1. The CDR3 loop spans 13 amino acids. Germline CDR1 is SGHTA and CDR2 is FQGTGA. The V gene end was trimmed by 4 bases and the J gene end by 8 bases; junction bases not matched to a gene: 4. The CDR3 DNA reads TGTGCCAGCAGCTCAGACAGGGGTGACACCATATATTTT. Residues: CASSSDRGDTIYF.

The J gene is TRBJ2-1, the V gene TRBV29-1, with D perhaps TRBD2 (5 bases). Germline V gene lookup returns CDR1 SQVTM and CDR2 ANQGSEA. The CDR3 runs to 11 residues. V was shortened by 8 bases and J by 10 bases, with 15 bases between the two germline ends. CDR3 in amino acids: CSTSPGSEQFF. Written as DNA, the CDR3 is TGCAGCACCAGTCCGGGGTCGGAGCAGTTCTTC.